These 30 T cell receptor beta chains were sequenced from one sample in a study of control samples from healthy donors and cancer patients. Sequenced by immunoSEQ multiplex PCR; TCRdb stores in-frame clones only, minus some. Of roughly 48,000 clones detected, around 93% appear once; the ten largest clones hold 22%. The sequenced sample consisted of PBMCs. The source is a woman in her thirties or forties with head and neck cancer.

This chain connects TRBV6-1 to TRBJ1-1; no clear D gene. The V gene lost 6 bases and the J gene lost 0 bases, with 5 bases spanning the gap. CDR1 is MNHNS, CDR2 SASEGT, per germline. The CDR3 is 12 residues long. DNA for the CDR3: TGTGCCAGCAGGAGGGTGAACACTGAAGCTTTCTTT. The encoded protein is CASRRVNTEAFF.

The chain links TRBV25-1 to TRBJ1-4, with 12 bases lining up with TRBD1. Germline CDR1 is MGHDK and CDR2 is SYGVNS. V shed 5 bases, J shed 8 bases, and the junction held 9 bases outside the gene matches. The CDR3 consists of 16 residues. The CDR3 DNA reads TGTGCCAGCAGTAGAGCGGGACAGGGGGCTGTAGAAAAACTGTTTTTT. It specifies CASSRAGQGAVEKLFF.

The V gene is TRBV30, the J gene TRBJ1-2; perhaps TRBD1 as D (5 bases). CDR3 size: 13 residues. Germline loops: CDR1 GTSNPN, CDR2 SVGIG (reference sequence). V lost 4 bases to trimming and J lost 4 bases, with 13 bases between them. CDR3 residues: CAWTPDTLYGYTF. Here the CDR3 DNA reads TGTGCCTGGACCCCGGACACCCTCTATGGCTACACCTTC.

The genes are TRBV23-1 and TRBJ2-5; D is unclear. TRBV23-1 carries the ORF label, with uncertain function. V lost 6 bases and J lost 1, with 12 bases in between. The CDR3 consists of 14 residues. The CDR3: CASRKGRSQETQYF. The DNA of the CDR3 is TGCGCCAGCAGGAAAGGACGGTCCCAAGAGACCCAGTACTTC.

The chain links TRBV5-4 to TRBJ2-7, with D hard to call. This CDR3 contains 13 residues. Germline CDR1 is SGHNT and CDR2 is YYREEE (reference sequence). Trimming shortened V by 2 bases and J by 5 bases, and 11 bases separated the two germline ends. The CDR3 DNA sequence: TGTGCCAGCAGCTTATTCAGCGTACACGAGCAGTACTTC. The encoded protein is CASSLFSVHEQYF.

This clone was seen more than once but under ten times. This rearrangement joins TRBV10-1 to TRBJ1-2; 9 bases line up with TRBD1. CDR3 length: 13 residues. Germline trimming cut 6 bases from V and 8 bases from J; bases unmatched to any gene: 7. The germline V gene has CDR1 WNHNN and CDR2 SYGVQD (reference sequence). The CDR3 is CASSEGQGFGYTF. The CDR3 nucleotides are TGCGCCAGCAGCGAGGGACAGGGCTTCGGCTACACCTTC.

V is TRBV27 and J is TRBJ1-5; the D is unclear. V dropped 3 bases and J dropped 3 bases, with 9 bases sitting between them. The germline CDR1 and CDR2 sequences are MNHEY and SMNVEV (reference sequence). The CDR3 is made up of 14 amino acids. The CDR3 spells CASSFLGNNQPQHF. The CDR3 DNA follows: TGTGCCAGCAGTTTTTTAGGGAACAATCAGCCCCAGCATTTT.

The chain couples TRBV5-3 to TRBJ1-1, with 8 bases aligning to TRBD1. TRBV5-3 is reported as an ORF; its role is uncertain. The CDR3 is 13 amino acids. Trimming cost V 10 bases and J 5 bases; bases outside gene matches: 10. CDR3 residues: CAGLLTGGTEAFF. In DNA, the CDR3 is TGTGCCGGCCTTCTTACAGGGGGGACTGAAGCTTTCTTT.

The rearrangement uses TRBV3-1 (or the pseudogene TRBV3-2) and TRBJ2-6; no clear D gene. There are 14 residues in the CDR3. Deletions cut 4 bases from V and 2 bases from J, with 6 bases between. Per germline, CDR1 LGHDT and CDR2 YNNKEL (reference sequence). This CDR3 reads CASSPSPGANVLTF. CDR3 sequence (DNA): TGTGCCAGCAGCCCCAGTCCTGGGGCCAACGTCCTGACTTTC.

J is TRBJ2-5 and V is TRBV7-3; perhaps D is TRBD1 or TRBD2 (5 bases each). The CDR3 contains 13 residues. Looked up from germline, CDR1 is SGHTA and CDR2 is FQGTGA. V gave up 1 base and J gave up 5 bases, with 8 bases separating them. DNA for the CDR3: TGTGCCAGCAGCTTAAGGGGCGGGGAGACCCAGTACTTC. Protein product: CASSLRGGETQYF.

The CDR3 spells CASTGRRGTELYEQYF. DNA of the CDR3: TGTGCCAGTACCGGGAGGAGAGGGACAGAACTCTACGAGCAGTACTTC. The chain employs TRBV19 and TRBJ2-7, with D perhaps being TRBD1 or TRBD2 (7 bases each). The V gene lost 7 bases and the J gene lost 3 bases, with 22 bases spanning the gap. Per germline, CDR1 LNHDA and CDR2 SQIVND (reference sequence). This CDR3 region has 16 residues.

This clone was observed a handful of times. The CDR3 region is CASSPRTASGNTIYF. CDR3 bases: TGTGCCAGCAGCCCACGGACAGCATCTGGAAACACCATATATTTT. This chain links TRBV5-6 with TRBJ1-3, with D tentatively TRBD1 (6 bases). V was pared by 4 bases and J by 1 base, with 12 bases between. This CDR3 is built from 15 residues. Germline CDR1 is SGHDT and CDR2 is YYEEEE.

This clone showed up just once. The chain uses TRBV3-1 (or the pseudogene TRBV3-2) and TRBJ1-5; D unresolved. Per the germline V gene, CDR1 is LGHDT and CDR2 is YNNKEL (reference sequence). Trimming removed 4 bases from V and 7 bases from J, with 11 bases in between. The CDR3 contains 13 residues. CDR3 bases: TGTGCCAGCAGCCTAAACCCGGGGCAGCCCCAGCATTTT. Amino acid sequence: CASSLNPGQPQHF.

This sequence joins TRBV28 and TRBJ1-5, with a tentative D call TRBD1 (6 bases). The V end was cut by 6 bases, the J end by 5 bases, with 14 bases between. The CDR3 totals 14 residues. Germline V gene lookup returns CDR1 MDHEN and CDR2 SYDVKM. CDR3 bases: TGTGCCAGCAGATTCAAGGGGGATTATCAGCCCCAGCATTTT. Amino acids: CASRFKGDYQPQHF.

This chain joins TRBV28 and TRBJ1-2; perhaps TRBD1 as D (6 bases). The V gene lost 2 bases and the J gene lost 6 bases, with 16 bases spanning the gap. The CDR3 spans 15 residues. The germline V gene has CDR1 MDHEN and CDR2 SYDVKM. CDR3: CASSLGGTQRHGYTF. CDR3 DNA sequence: TGTGCCAGCAGTTTAGGCGGGACACAGAGGCATGGCTACACCTTC.

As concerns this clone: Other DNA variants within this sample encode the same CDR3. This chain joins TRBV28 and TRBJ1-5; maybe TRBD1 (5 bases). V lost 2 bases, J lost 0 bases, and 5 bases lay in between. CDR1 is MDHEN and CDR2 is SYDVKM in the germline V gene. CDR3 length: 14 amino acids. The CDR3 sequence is CASSLGGSNQPQHF. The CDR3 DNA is TGTGCCAGCAGTTTAGGGGGTAGCAATCAGCCCCAGCATTTT.

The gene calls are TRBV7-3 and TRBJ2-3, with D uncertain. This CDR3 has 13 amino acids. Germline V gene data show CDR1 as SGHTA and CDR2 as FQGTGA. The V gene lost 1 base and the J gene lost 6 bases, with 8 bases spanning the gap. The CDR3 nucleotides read TGTGCCAGCAGCTTAAGTACTATTGATACGCAGTATTTT. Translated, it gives CASSLSTIDTQYF.

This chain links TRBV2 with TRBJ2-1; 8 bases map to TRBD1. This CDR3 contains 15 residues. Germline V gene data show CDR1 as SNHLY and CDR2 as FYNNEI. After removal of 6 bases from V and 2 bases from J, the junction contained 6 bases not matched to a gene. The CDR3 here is CASSRQGITYNEQFF. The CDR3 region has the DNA TGTGCCAGCAGCCGACAGGGGATCACCTACAATGAGCAGTTCTTC. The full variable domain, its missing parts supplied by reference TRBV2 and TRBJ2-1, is EPEVTQTPSHQVTQMGQEVILRCVPISNHLYFYWYRQILGQKVEFLVSFYNNEISEKSEIFDDQFSVERPDGSNFTLKIRSTKLEDSAMYFCASSRQGITYNEQFFGPGTRLTVL.

DNA of the CDR3: TGTGCCAGCACCCTCTTCGGCGCTGAAGCTTTCTTT. Translating gives CASTLFGAEAFF. The V and J genes are TRBV21-1 and TRBJ1-1. TRBV21-1 is shown as a pseudogene. The CDR3 loop spans 12 amino acids.

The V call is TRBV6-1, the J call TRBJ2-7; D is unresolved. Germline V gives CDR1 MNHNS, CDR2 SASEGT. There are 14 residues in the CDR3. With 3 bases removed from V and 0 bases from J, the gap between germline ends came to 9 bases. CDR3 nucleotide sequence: TGTGCCAGCAGTGATCTAGAACTCTCCTACGAGCAGTACTTC. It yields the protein CASSDLELSYEQYF.

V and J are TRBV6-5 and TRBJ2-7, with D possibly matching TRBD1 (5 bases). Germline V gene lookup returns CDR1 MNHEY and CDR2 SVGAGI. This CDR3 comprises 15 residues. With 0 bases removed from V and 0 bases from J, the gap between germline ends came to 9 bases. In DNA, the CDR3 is TGTGCCAGCAGTTACTCTCCAGGGTCCTCCTACGAGCAGTACTTC. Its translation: CASSYSPGSSYEQYF.

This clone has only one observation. The CDR3 coding sequence is TGCGCCAGCAGCCAAGCCGGTGCCGGGACTAGCGGGAGGAGGTACGAGCAGTACTTC. Protein product: CASSQAGAGTSGRRYEQYF. The V and J genes are TRBV4-1 and TRBJ2-7; 15 nucleotides line up with TRBD2. Germline V gene lookup returns CDR1 MGHRA and CDR2 YSYEKL. With V trimmed by 1 base and J by 4 bases, 11 bases remained unmatched. The CDR3 extends over 19 amino acids.

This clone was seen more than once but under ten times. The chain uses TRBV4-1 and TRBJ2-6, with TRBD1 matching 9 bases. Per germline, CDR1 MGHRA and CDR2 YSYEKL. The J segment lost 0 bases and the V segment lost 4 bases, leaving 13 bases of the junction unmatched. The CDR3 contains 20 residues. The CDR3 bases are TGCGCCAGCAGCCTAGCTTATACAGGGGGCTCCGGCTCTGGGGCCAACGTCCTGACTTTC. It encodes CASSLAYTGGSGSGANVLTF.

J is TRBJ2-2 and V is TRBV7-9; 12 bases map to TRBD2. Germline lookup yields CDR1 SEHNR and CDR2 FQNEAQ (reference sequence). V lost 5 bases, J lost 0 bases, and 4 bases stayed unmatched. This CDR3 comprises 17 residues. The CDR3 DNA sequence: TGTGCCAGCAGCAACAGACTAGCGGGAGCGAACACCGGGGAGCTGTTTTTT. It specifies CASSNRLAGANTGELFF. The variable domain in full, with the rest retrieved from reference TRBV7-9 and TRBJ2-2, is DTGVSQNPRHKITKRGQNVTFRCDPISEHNRLYWYRQTLGQGPEFLTYFQNEAQLEKSRLLSDRFSAERPKGSFSTLEIQRTEQGDSAMYLCASSNRLAGANTGELFFGEGSRLTVL.

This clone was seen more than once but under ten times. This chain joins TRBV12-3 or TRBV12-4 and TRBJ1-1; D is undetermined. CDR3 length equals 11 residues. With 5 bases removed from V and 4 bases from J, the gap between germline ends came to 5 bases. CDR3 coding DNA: TGTGCCAGCAGTCTCGGCACTGAAGCTTTCTTT. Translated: CASSLGTEAFF.

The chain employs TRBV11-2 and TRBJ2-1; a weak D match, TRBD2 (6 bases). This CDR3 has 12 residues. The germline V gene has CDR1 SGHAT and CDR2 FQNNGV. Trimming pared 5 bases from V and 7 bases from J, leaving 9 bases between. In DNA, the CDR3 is TGTGCCAGCAGCCGTGCGGGGAATGAGCAGTTCTTC. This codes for CASSRAGNEQFF.

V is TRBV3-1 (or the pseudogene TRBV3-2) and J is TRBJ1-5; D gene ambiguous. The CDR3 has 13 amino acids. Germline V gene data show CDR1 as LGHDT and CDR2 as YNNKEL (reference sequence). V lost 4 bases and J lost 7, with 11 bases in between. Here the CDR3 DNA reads TGTGCCAGCAGCCCCGCGGACGCGCAGCCCCAGCATTTT. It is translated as CASSPADAQPQHF.

The CDR3 loop is CAWRDRGQKQFF. The CDR3 DNA reads TGTGCCTGGAGGGACAGGGGGCAGAAGCAGTTCTTC. V and J are TRBV30 and TRBJ2-1; TRBD1 matches at 11 bases. In germline, CDR1 is GTSNPN, CDR2 SVGIG (reference sequence). J gave up 11 bases and V 3 bases, and 3 bases lay outside the gene matches. This CDR3 contains 12 residues. Filled out from reference TRBV30 and TRBJ2-1, the complete variable domain reads SQTIHQWPATLVQPVGSPLSLECTVEGTSNPNLYWYRQAAGRGLQLLFYSVGIGQISSEVPQNLSASRPQDRQFILSSKKLLLSDSGFYLCAWRDRGQKQFFGPGTRLTVL.

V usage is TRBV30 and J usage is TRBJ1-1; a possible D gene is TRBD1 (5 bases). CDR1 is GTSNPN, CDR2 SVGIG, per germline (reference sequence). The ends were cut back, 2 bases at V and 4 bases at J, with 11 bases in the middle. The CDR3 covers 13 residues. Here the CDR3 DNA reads TGTGCCTGGAGTCAAACGGGGGGCACTGAAGCTTTCTTT. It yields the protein CAWSQTGGTEAFF.

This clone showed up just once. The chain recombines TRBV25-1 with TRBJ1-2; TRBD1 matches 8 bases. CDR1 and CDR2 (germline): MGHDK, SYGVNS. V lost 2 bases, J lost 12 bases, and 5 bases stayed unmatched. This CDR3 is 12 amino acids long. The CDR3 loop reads CASSEDRGVNTF. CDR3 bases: TGTGCCAGCAGTGAAGACAGGGGTGTCAACACCTTC.